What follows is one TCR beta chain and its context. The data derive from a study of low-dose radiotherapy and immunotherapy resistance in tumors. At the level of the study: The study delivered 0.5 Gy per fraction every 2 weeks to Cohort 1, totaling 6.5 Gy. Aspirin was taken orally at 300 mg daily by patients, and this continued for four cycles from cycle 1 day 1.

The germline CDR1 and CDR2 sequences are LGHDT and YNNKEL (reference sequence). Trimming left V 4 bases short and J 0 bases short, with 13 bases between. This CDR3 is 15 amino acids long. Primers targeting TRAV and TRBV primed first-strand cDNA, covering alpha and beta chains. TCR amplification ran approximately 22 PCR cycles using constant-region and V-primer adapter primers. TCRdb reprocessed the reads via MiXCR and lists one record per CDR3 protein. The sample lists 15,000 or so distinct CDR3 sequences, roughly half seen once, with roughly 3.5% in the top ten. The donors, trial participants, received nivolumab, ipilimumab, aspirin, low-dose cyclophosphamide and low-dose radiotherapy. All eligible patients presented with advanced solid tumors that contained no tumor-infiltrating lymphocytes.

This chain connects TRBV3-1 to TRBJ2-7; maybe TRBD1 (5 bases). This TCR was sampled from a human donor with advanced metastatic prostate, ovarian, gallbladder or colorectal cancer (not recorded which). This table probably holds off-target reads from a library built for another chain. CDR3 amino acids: CASSLRTLNSYEQYF. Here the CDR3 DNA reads TGTGCCAGCAGCCTTCGGACACTCAACTCCTACGAGCAGTACTTC.